Presented here are 17 T cell receptor beta chains from one specimen sequenced in a study of T cell repertoires in cytomegalovirus infection. Each CDR3 protein gets one entry after TCRdb re-called the reads with MiXCR. This table has approximately 280,000 distinct CDR3 sequences, roughly a fifth appearing once. For these TCRs, the target antigens are not known. The sequenced sample was cultured PBMCs, obtained from culture after CMV antigen stimulation. These receptor sequences come from a human donor in good health (CMV status not recorded). Some clones in this sample may be carry-over from other donors' samples.

This clonotype showed up many times. The chain recombines TRBV7-2 with TRBJ2-7; 11 nucleotides agree with TRBD2. This CDR3 comprises 17 residues. Germline V gives CDR1 SGHTA, CDR2 FQGNSA. V lost 4 bases to trimming and J lost 4 bases; unmatched junction nucleotides: 12. DNA for the CDR3: TGTGCCAGCAGCTCTAGATTGACTAGCGGGGAAGGATACGAGCAGTACTTC. Translation gives CASSSRLTSGEGYEQYF.

This clonotype was counted a few times. This chain uses TRBV6-2 or TRBV6-3 with TRBJ1-1, with D maybe TRBD1 (5 bases). Germline CDR1 and CDR2: MNHEY and SVGEGT. The CDR3 has 15 residues. Trimming stripped 4 bases from V and 3 bases from J, with 15 bases between. The DNA for the CDR3 is TGTGCCAGCAGTTTTAGCATCCAGGGCGACACTGAAGCTTTCTTT. Translated, it gives CASSFSIQGDTEAFF.

The chain employs TRBV13 and TRBJ1-2; 7 nucleotides match TRBD1. The CDR3 totals 13 residues. With V trimmed by 5 bases and J by 4 bases, 4 bases remained unmatched. CDR1 and CDR2 from the germline V gene are PRHDT and FYEKMQ (reference sequence). The CDR3 reads CASSLTGIYGYTF. CDR3 DNA sequence: TGTGCCAGCAGCCTGACAGGGATCTATGGCTACACCTTC.

This clonotype was detected a few times. V gene TRBV5-4 combines with J gene TRBJ2-7, with 9 nucleotides matching TRBD2. Germline CDR1 reads SGHNT; CDR2 reads YYREEE (reference sequence). The CDR3 contains 14 residues. The junction had 7 bases not matched to a gene; V was cut back by 4 bases and J by 5 bases. CDR3 in DNA: TGTGCCAGCAGCCCCCGGGCTAGCGGGAACGAGCAGTACTTC. This gives the protein CASSPRASGNEQYF.

This clonotype has at least ten counts. V usage is TRBV12-3 or TRBV12-4 and J usage is TRBJ1-5; 7 nucleotides line up with TRBD1. CDR3 size: 13 residues. With 4 bases clipped from V and 7 bases from J, the junction kept 4 bases outside the gene matches. This chain's CDR3 is CASSWDRHQPQHF. DNA for the CDR3: TGTGCCAGCAGTTGGGACAGACACCAGCCCCAGCATTTT.

This clonotype was counted between two and nine times. This sequence joins TRBV12-3 or TRBV12-4 and TRBJ1-1; unclear D gene. CDR3 size: 13 residues. V lost 2 bases and J 1 base, leaving 5 bases between the germline ends. The CDR3 DNA sequence: TGTGCCAGCAGTTTACACAGGAACACTGAAGCTTTCTTT. Translating gives CASSLHRNTEAFF.

This clonotype turned up a few times. The chain has TRBV11-2 and TRBJ1-6, with a tentative D call TRBD1 (5 bases). The V end was cut by 4 bases, the J end by 7 bases, with 20 bases between. Germline V gene lookup returns CDR1 SGHAT and CDR2 FQNNGV. The CDR3 runs 17 residues. Here the CDR3 reads CASSSNYGTEQNSPLHF. The DNA of the CDR3 is TGTGCCAGCAGCTCCAACTACGGGACCGAACAGAATTCACCCCTCCACTTT.

The CDR3 sequence is CASSEVGSGNTIYF. The CDR3, as DNA: TGCGCCAGCAGTGAGGTGGGGAGCGGAAACACCATATATTTT. The chain links TRBV10-2 to TRBJ1-3, with no clear D. Germline CDR1 and CDR2: WSHSY and SAAADI. The CDR3 spans 14 residues. Trimming took 2 bases from V and 4 from J, leaving 9 bases between them.

The rearrangement uses TRBV29-1 and TRBJ2-2; possibly TRBD1 or TRBD2 for D (5 bases each). CDR3 size: 17 residues. CDR1 SQVTM and CDR2 ANQGSEA come from the germline V gene. Deletions cut 7 bases from V and 7 bases from J, with 28 bases between. CDR3 protein: CSAQTRIQGERSGELFF. In nucleotides, the CDR3 is TGCAGCGCCCAGACCCGGATACAAGGGGAGAGGAGCGGGGAGCTGTTTTTT.

This clonotype has more than one count but fewer than ten. The chain uses TRBV15 and TRBJ1-5, with D tentatively TRBD1 (5 bases). This CDR3 is built from 15 residues. The V gene lost 5 bases and the J gene lost 3 bases, with 14 bases spanning the gap. Germline V CDR1 and CDR2: LNHNV, YYDKDF (reference sequence). Written as DNA, the CDR3 is TGTGCCACCAGCTCCCACGGGGACTACAATCAGCCCCAGCATTTT. Translation gives CATSSHGDYNQPQHF. The full variable domain, completed using reference TRBV15 and TRBJ1-5, is DAMVIQNPRYQVTQFGKPVTLSCSQTLNHNVMYWYQQKSSQAPKLLFHYYDKDFNNEADTPDNFQSRRPNTSFCFLDIRSPGLGDTAMYLCATSSHGDYNQPQHFGDGTRLSIL.

The sample holds a few counts of this clonotype. The chain couples TRBV15 to TRBJ1-1; D possibly corresponds to TRBD1 (6 bases). Trimming removed 0 bases from V and 5 bases from J, with 10 bases in between. Germline V gives CDR1 LNHNV, CDR2 YYDKDF (reference sequence). CDR3 length equals 14 residues. The CDR3 reads CATSREGGRTEAFF. CDR3 bases: TGTGCCACCAGCAGAGAAGGGGGGCGAACTGAAGCTTTCTTT.

This clonotype has a handful of counts. The rearrangement joins TRBV27 to TRBJ1-4; D remains unclear. Germline V lookup: CDR1 MNHEY, CDR2 SMNVEV (reference sequence). The CDR3 length is 14 residues. The V and J ends lost 8 bases and 8 bases respectively, with 18 bases between them. CDR3: CASSAGSMQEKLFF. The CDR3 bases are TGTGCCAGCTCGGCCGGGTCCATGCAGGAAAAACTGTTTTTT.

Many counts were recorded for this clonotype. The rearrangement uses TRBV7-2 and TRBJ2-7, with D possibly TRBD1 on 6 matching bases. The CDR3 length is 13 residues. Trimming cost V 6 bases and J 3 bases, with 12 bases left between them. Germline CDR1 SGHTA, CDR2 FQGNSA. The CDR3 DNA sequence: TGTGCCAGCAGGCCCACAGGGAACTACGAGCAGTACTTC. This sequence encodes CASRPTGNYEQYF.

This chain connects TRBV7-2 to TRBJ2-1; D is uncertain. Germline loops: CDR1 SGHTA, CDR2 FQGNSA. Trimming removed 5 bases from V and 4 bases from J, with 9 bases in between. The CDR3 length is 13 residues. CDR3 DNA: TGTGCCAGCAGCCTACTGAATTACAATGAGCAGTTCTTC. Protein product: CASSLLNYNEQFF.

The sample holds many counts of this clonotype. The chain carries TRBV11-2 and TRBJ1-1, with D possibly TRBD1 on 6 matching bases. The CDR3 covers 14 residues. Trimming took 5 bases from V and 0 from J, leaving 10 bases between them. The germline gives CDR1 SGHAT, CDR2 FQNNGV. Written as DNA, the CDR3 is TGTGCCAGCAGCAAACAGGGTATGAACACTGAAGCTTTCTTT. Its translation: CASSKQGMNTEAFF.

This clonotype was found a few times. The chain joins TRBV19 to TRBJ1-5, with D perhaps matching TRBD1 (5 bases). Germline-derived CDR1 and CDR2 are LNHDA and SQIVND (reference sequence). The CDR3 is 15 residues long. V dropped 3 bases and J dropped 3 bases, with 12 bases sitting between them. The CDR3 region is CASSIGVRDNQPQHF. Written as DNA, the CDR3 is TGTGCCAGTAGTATTGGAGTCAGGGACAATCAGCCCCAGCATTTT.

The sample holds a few counts of this clonotype. The chain combines TRBV29-1 with TRBJ1-1; D is uncertain. Germline assignment: CDR1 SQVTM and CDR2 ANQGSEA. CDR3 length: 11 residues. V was pared by 7 bases and J by 6 bases, with 12 bases between. Here the CDR3 reads CSGKLLAEAFF. DNA of the CDR3: TGCAGCGGCAAACTGCTGGCTGAAGCTTTCTTT.